Detailed here is one T cell receptor (beta chain). This sample was taken from a study of glioma-infiltrating T cells after dendritic cell vaccination. Study at large: Between the early 2000s and the early 2010s, patients got autologous tumor lysate-pulsed dendritic cell vaccines.

Up to about 2 ug genomic DNA was used for TCRB CDR3 amplification. Amplification used 60 V beta primers and 13 J beta primers. Some clones are missing from TCRdb's copy, which holds only in-frame ones; the method was immunoSEQ multiplex PCR. The table lists tens of thousands of clones, 80% to 90% of them singletons, with roughly 3.2% in the top ten. Isocitrate dehydrogenase mutation was absent in all glioblastoma patients. Trimming stripped 2 bases from V and 5 bases from J, with 20 bases between. The CDR3 contains 16 residues. Germline V gene data show CDR1 as SGHRS and CDR2 as YFSETQ. The TCR sequence derives from a human donor with glioblastoma. Sequencing was performed on blood, taken before dendritic cell vaccination. The chain employs TRBV5-1 and TRBJ2-7; weak D call: TRBD2 (7 bases). The CDR3 DNA follows: TGCGCCAGCAGCTTAGGCGGGGGCACTAACTACGACGAGCAGTACTTC. The encoded protein is CASSLGGGTNYDEQYF.